What follows is one TCR beta chain and its context. Its matching antigen is unknown. The repertoire was sequenced with immunoSEQ multiplex PCR; TCRdb's copy has only in-frame clones and lacks some. The sample records 100,000 to 150,000 clones, over 90% being singletons. The data were taken from a study of T cell responses to AZD1222 COVID-19 vaccine. Germline loops: CDR1 SGHAT, CDR2 FQNNGV. The ends were cut back, 4 bases at V and 3 bases at J, with 10 bases in the middle. CDR3 length equals 15 residues. Study results and caveats: Among vaccine-associated CD4 TCRs, coverage spanned spike, with dominance at 160-218 and 743-854. Of the AZD1222 recipients, only five or six were seropositive at baseline. Vaccination with two AZD1222 doses was followed by a rise in Spike-specific TCR breadth and depth.

This chain connects TRBV11-2 to TRBJ2-6; D is ambiguous. Material: peripheral blood, obtained on day 0 of AZD1222 vaccination. The sequence came from an adult in good health. CDR3 protein: CASSSPRVGANVLTF. CDR3 coding DNA: TGTGCCAGCAGCTCGCCCCGGGTTGGGGCCAACGTCCTGACTTTC.